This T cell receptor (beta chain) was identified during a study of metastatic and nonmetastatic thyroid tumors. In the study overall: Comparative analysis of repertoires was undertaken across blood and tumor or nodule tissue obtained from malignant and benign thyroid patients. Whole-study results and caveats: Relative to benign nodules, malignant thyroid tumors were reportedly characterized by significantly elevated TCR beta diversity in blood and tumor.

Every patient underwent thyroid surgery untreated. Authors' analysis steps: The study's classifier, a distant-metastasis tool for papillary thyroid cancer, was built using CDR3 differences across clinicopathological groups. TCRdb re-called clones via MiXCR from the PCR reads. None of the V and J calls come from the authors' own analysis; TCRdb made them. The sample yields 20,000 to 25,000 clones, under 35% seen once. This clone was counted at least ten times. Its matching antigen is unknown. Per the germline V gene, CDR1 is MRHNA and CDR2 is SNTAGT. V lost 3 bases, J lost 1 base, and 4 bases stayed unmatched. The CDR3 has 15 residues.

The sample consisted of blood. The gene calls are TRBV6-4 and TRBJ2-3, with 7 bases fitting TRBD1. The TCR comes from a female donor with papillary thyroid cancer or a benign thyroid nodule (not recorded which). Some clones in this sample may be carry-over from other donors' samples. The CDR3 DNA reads TGTGCCAGCAGTGAAGGGCAGGGGGGCACAGATACGCAGTATTTT. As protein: CASSEGQGGTDTQYF.